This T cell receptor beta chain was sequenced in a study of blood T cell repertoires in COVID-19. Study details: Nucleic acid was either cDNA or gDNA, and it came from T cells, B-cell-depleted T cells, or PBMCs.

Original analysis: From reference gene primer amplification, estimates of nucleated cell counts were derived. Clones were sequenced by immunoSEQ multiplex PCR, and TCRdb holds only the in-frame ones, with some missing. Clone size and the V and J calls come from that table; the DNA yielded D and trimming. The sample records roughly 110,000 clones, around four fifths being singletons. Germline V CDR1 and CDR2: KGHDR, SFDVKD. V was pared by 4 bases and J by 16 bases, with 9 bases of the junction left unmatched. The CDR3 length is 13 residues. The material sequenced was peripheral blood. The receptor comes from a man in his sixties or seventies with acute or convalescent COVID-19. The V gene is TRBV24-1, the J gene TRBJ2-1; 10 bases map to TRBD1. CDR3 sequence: CATSEYDRGRQFF. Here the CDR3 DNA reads TGTGCCACCAGTGAGTACGACAGGGGGCGTCAATTCTTC.